The entry that follows covers one T cell receptor (beta chain) sequence. The CDR3 is 15 residues long. The trim removed 4 bases at V and 1 base at J, leaving 4 bases unmatched. The germline V gene has CDR1 SQVTM and CDR2 ANQGSEA. This record comes from a study of blood T cell repertoires in COVID-19. Study at large: Italy, Spain and the United States were the sources of the convalescent and acute COVID-19 samples. Nucleic acid was either cDNA or gDNA, and it came from T cells, B-cell-depleted T cells, or PBMCs.

Original methodology: Amplification of reference gene primers was used by the study to estimate nucleated cell counts. Only in-frame clones appear in the TCRdb table, and some are missing; sequencing was by immunoSEQ multiplex PCR. D and trimming come from the DNA, and the V and J calls and clone size come from that table. The table shows 400,000 or so clones, with about 87% occurring only once. This clonotype was obtained from a man aged 18 to 35 with COVID-19, enrolled during active disease. Sequencing used peripheral blood. The gene calls are TRBV29-1 and TRBJ2-2; 9 bases map to TRBD2. CDR3 sequence: CSVARSGGNTGELFF. CDR3 in DNA: TGCAGCGTTGCTCGTAGCGGGGGGAACACCGGGGAGCTGTTTTTT.